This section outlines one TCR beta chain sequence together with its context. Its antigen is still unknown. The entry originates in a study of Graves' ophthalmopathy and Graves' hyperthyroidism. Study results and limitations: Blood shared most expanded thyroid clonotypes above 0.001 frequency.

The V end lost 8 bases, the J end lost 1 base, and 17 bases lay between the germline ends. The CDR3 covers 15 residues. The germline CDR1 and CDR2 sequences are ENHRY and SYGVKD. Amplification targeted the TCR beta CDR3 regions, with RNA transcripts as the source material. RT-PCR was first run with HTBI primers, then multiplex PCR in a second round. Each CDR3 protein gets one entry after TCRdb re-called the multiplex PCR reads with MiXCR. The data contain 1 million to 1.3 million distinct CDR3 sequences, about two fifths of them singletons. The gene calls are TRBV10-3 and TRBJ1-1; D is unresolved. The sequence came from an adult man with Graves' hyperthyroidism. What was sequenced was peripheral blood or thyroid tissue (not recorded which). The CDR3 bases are TGTGCCATCTCCAAGCGAGGAGAGGGGAACACTGAAGCTTTCTTT. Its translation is CAISKRGEGNTEAFF.